This TCR beta chain was retrieved from a study of OX40 agonist ivuxolimab in advanced cancers. On the study more broadly: With a range of roughly 20 to 80, age averaged approximately 60 years, and around 80% were male.

TCRdb keeps only in-frame clones here, not all; method: immunoSEQ multiplex PCR. This table holds 90,000 to 150,000 clones, 85% to 90% found once. Anyone with autoimmune disease history or systemic immunosuppression was excluded. The table lists this clone with a count of one. The CDR3 runs to 13 residues. The germline V and J ends were trimmed by 6 bases and 5 bases, with 10 bases remaining between them. Germline CDR1 is MDHEN and CDR2 is SYDVKM. This sequence originates from an adult with an advanced solid tumor such as melanoma, head and neck, liver or kidney cancer. The sample consisted of CD4+ or CD8+ T cells sorted from blood, taken in a trial of the OX40 agonist ivuxolimab. This chain joins TRBV28 and TRBJ2-2, with D maybe TRBD2 (5 bases). The CDR3 coding sequence is TGTGCCAGCAGCCGGGGTTGGACCGGGGAGCTGTTTTTT. This sequence encodes CASSRGWTGELFF.